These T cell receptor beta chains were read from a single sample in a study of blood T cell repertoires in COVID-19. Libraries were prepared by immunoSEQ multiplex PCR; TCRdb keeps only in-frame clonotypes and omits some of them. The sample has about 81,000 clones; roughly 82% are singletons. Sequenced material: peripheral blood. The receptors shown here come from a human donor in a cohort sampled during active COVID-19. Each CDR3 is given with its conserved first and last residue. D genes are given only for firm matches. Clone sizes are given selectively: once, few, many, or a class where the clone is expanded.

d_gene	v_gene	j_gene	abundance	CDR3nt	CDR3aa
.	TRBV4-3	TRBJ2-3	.	TGCGCCAGCAGCCAAGATCGGTTGGGAGGAACGCAGTATTTT	CASSQDRLGGTQYF
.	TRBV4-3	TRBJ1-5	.	TGCGCCAGCAGCCAAAGATGGGCAGGGATCACAAATCAGCCCCAGCATTTT	CASSQRWAGITNQPQHF
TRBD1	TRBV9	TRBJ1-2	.	TGTGCCAGCAGCGCGAAGCCTAACAGGGGGCGCCGGGATGGCTACACCTTC	CASSAKPNRGRRDGYTF
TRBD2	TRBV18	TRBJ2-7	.	TGTGCCAGCTCACCACCGGGACTAGCAACCTACGAGCAGTACTTC	CASSPPGLATYEQYF
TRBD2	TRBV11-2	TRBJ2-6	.	TGTGCCACGGGACTAGCGGGGGGGCCCGGGGCCAACGTCCTGACTTTC	CATGLAGGPGANVLTF
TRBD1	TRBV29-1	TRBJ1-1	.	TGCAGCGTTGAAGTACAGGGGACCGAAGCTTTCTTT	CSVEVQGTEAFF
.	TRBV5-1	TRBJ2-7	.	TGCGCCAGCAGCGCGGCCCCACAGGGAACCTACGAGCAGTACTTC	CASSAAPQGTYEQYF
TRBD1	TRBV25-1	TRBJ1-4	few	TGTGCCAGCAGTGAAAGCGGACAGGGAAATGAAAAACTGTTTTTT	CASSESGQGNEKLFF
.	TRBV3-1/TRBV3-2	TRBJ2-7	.	TGTGCCAGCAGCCAGGGTCGTAGCGTCTCCTACGAGCAGTACTTC	CASSQGRSVSYEQYF
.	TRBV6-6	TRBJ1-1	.	TGTGCCAGCAGTTACAAACTAGGTGGTGAAGCTTTCTTT	CASSYKLGGEAFF
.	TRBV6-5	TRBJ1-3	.	TGTGCCAGCAGTTATGGGGAGGTCCCTGGAAACACCATATATTTT	CASSYGEVPGNTIYF
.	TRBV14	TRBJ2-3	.	TGTGCCAGCAGCCAAGATAACCCCGGCCCCCGACAGTTCACAGATACGCAGTATTTT	CASSQDNPGPRQFTDTQYF
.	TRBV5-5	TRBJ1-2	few	TGTGCCAGCAGCTTGGGGGGAGGCTATGGCTACACCTTC	CASSLGGGYGYTF
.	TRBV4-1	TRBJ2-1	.	TGCGCCAGCAGCCAGACCACCGGGACATACAATGAGCAGTTCTTC	CASSQTTGTYNEQFF
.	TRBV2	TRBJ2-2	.	TGTGCCAGCGGGAACTATCGGGGCGGGGAGCTGTTTTTT	CASGNYRGGELFF
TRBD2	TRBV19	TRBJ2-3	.	TGTGCCAGTAGTGTCGGACTAGCGGGGGGTGCGAATACGCAGTATTTT	CASSVGLAGGANTQYF
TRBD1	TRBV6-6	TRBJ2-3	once	TGTGCCAGCACCCAGGGGGCAGATACGCAGTATTTT	CASTQGADTQYF
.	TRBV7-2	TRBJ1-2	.	TGTGCCAGCAGCTTATTGGCCAGGGGCTATGGCTACACCTTC	CASSLLARGYGYTF
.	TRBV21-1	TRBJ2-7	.	TGTGCCAGCTCTTCCCCAGTGAAAAAATCCTACGAGCAGTACTTC	CASSSPVKKSYEQYF
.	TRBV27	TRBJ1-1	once	TGTGCCAGCAGTTCACGGCCCGGCGGGGGAGGGACTGAAGCTTTCTTT	CASSSRPGGGGTEAFF
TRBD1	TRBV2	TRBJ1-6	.	TGTGCCAGCAGCGCCGGGACAGAACGACCCCTCCACTTT	CASSAGTERPLHF
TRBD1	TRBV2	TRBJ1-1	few	TGTGCCAGCAGGACCGGGACAGTTAACACTGAAGCTTTCTTT	CASRTGTVNTEAFF
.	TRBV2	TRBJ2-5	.	TGTGCCAGCAATCCCGGGACAAACTACCAAGAGACCCAGTACTTC	CASNPGTNYQETQYF
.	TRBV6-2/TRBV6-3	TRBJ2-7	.	TGTGCCAGCAGTTACCCGAGCAGGATTAACTCCTACGAGCAGTACTTC	CASSYPSRINSYEQYF
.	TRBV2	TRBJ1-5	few	TGTGCCAGCAGTGACCCCGGGACTTCCTATAGCAATCAGCCCCAGCATTTT	CASSDPGTSYSNQPQHF
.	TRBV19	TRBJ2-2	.	TGTGCCACCGAGAGAGCGGGGAACACCGGGGAGCTGTTTTTT	CATERAGNTGELFF
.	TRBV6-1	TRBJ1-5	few	TGTGCCAGCAGTGAGAGACAAGCCGATCAGCCCCAGCATTTT	CASSERQADQPQHF
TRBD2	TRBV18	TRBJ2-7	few	TGTGCCAGCTCACCGCTAGGGCGGGGGGACGAGCAGTACTTC	CASSPLGRGDEQYF
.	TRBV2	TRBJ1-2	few	TGTGCCAGCAGGGCCAGGGGAGCGAGCTATGGCTACACCTTC	CASRARGASYGYTF
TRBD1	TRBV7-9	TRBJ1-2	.	TGTGCCAGCAGCCAGGGACAGGGGAACTATGGCTACACCTTC	CASSQGQGNYGYTF
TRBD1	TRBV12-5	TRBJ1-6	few	TGTGCTAGTGGTCTGGGGACAGCAAATAATTCACCCCTCCACTTT	CASGLGTANNSPLHF
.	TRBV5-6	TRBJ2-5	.	TGTGCCAGCACCAAAACAGGGTCACAAGAGACCCAGTACTTC	CASTKTGSQETQYF
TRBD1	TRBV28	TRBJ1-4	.	TGTGCCAGCAGGGAACAGGGGTCCGAAAAACTGTTTTTT	CASREQGSEKLFF
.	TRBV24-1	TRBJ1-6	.	TGTGCGACAGGCAGACCCCTCCACTTT	CATGRPLHF
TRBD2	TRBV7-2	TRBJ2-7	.	TGTGCCAGCAGCCCTACCAGCGGGGGGCAGTACTTC	CASSPTSGGQYF
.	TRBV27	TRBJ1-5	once	TGTGCCAGCAGTTTATCGGGCACGACCGGTCAGCCCCAGCATTTT	CASSLSGTTGQPQHF
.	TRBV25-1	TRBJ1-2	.	TGTGCCAGCAGTGAATGGGGGGGGCATTATGGCTACACCTTC	CASSEWGGHYGYTF
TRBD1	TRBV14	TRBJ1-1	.	TGTGCCAGCAGCCAAGTACAGGGGGCTGAAGCTTTCTTT	CASSQVQGAEAFF
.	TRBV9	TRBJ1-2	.	TGTGCCAGCAGCGTAGATGGTCGGGGCTACACCTTC	CASSVDGRGYTF
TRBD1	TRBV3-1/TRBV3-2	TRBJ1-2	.	TGTGCCAGCAGCCTGCCGTCTTTTAACAGGGGGAACTATGGCTACACCTTC	CASSLPSFNRGNYGYTF
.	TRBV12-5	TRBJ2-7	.	TGTGCTAGTGGTCCACTAGCCGGCGAGCAGTACTTC	CASGPLAGEQYF
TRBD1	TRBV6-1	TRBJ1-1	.	TGTGCCAGCAGTGAGACAGGGGGCGTTGGCACTGAAGCTTTCTTT	CASSETGGVGTEAFF
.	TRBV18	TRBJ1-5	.	TGTGCCAGCTCAAAGACATTTAATCAGCCCCAGCATTTT	CASSKTFNQPQHF
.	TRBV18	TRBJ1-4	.	TGTGCCAGCTCACCAATACGGGAGGAAAAACTGTTTTTT	CASSPIREEKLFF
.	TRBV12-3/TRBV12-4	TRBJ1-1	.	TGTGCCAGCAGTTTAGTTGCGGGGACTGAAGCTTTCTTT	CASSLVAGTEAFF
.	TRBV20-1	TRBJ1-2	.	TGCAGTGCAGGATCAGGCTATGGCTACACCTTC	CSAGSGYGYTF
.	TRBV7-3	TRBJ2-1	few	TGTGCCAGCAGCTTACGTCCCCTAGCGGAGCAGTTCTTC	CASSLRPLAEQFF
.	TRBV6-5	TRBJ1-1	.	TGTGCCAGCAGTCTTTATATGAACACTGAAGCTTTCTTT	CASSLYMNTEAFF